Given below is one T cell receptor beta chain in context. These data belong to a study of T cells expressing NK-cell markers. 5'RACE template switching with UMIs generated TCR beta cDNA. After re-calling the 5' RACE reads, TCRdb lists one entry per CDR3 protein, DNA absent. This listing includes about 390,000 distinct CDR3 sequences. The CDR3 length is 15 residues. Germline CDR1 is SGHRS and CDR2 is YFSETQ. Sequenced input: blood T cells: a sorted CD56 or NKG2C T cell subset, CD4+ or CD8+ T cells, or bulk PBMC T cells (not recorded which). The rearrangement links TRBV5-1 to TRBJ2-5. The TCR sequence derives from a woman aged 50 to 65 in good health. This CDR3 reads CASSIGMAVQETQYF.